A single sample is the source of the 3 T cell receptor beta chains below, sequenced in a study of blood T cell repertoires in COVID-19. Data came from immunoSEQ multiplex PCR; TCRdb stores just in-frame clones and leaves some out. The repertoire holds roughly 78,000 clones, roughly 83% seen once, with over 15% in the top ten. Source material: peripheral blood. The receptor set was obtained from an elderly woman with acute or convalescent COVID-19.

The rearrangement joins TRBV5-6 to TRBJ2-1; the match to TRBD2 covers 11 bases. Germline V gene lookup returns CDR1 SGHDT and CDR2 YYEEEE. CDR3 length: 14 amino acids. Germline trimming cut 2 bases from V and 7 bases from J; bases unmatched to any gene: 2. The CDR3 sequence is CASSFSGRVNEQFF. The DNA of the CDR3 is TGTGCCAGCAGCTTTAGCGGGAGGGTGAATGAGCAGTTCTTC.

This clone was counted only a few times. V usage is TRBV2 and J usage is TRBJ2-5; a possible D gene is TRBD2 (5 bases). Germline CDR1 is SNHLY and CDR2 is FYNNEI. Deletions cut 5 bases from V and 4 bases from J, with 14 bases between. CDR3 length: 14 amino acids. The CDR3 region is CASSSDLAGETQYF. CDR3 DNA: TGTGCCAGCAGTTCGGACCTCGCGGGAGAGACCCAGTACTTC.

This clone has just one count. The chain recombines TRBV10-3 with TRBJ2-1, with 10 bases fitting TRBD2. The CDR3 extends over 15 amino acids. Germline-derived CDR1 and CDR2 are ENHRY and SYGVKD. V lost 6 bases, J lost 4 bases, and 6 bases stayed unmatched. CDR3 bases: TGTGCCATCAGAGGCGGACTAGCGGATTACAATGAGCAGTTCTTC. Protein sequence: CAIRGGLADYNEQFF.